This T cell receptor beta chain was profiled in a study of cytomegalovirus exposure and HLA in healthy donors. Study information: Early released data had around 88 million unique TCRs, all coming from HLA-typed donors.

The germline gives CDR1 LNHDA, CDR2 SQIVND (reference sequence). With V trimmed by 0 bases and J by 1 base, 4 bases remained unmatched. This CDR3 is 16 amino acids long. The study ran its PCR with 60 Vbeta and 13 Jbeta primers. Repertoires were generated with immunoSEQ multiplex PCR, while TCRdb's copy carries only in-frame clones and drops some. The table lists 210,000 or so clones, around 87% of them singletons. Study-wide points: Likely technical artifact: a cluster of highly shared sequence variants. Later, an analysis found that common viral pathogens appeared to be linked with several of the most significant clusters. Earlier analysis yielded a pattern in which most TCR beta V segments were productive about 87% or about 30% of the time.

With regard to this clone: Its antigen is currently unknown.

Sequencing was performed on PBMCs. The source of this sequence is a man aged 25 to 40 in good health and CMV-seronegative. The gene calls are TRBV19 and TRBJ1-1; TRBD1 matches at 8 bases. CDR3 amino acids: CASSIEDRAANTEAFF. Written as DNA, the CDR3 is TGTGCCAGTAGTATAGAGGACAGGGCTGCGAACACTGAAGCTTTCTTT.